These 21 T cell receptor beta chains originate from one sample sequenced in a study of blood T cells in healthy people across ages (dated by TCRdb to 2015 to 2017). The library came from 5' RACE. The data were produced on an Illumina HiSeq 2500. A second PCR of about 7 to 12 cycles was run with a J-beta primer mix and a sample-barcoded 5' primer. Through fastp at Q25 and MiXCR, TCRdb rebuilt clones from the public reads, retaining in-frame beta chains. Each entry merges the rows of one CDR3 protein and shows their most common DNA and genes. In this sample the table shows more than 600,000 distinct CDR3 sequences, 20% to 25% of which occur a single time. Of the sample, more than 7.5% is held by the ten largest clones. The sample also formed part of further work on T cells of mothers and their children.

The sample was blood. Receptor source: a boy between 10 and 17 years old in good health.

On this clonotype itself: The junction departs from germline at one end; a sequencing error may be responsible. In DNA form, the CDR3 reads TGCAGCGCGGGCGGAGGGAACGCTGAAGCTTTCTTT. It is translated as CSAGGGNAEAFF. V is TRBV29-1 and J is TRBJ1-1; no definite D call. Germline CDR1 is SQVTM and CDR2 is ANQGSEA. The CDR3 runs 12 residues.

This clonotype was observed a few times. At one of its ends the junction is not consistent with the germline gene, which may arise from a read error. V is TRBV2 and J is TRBJ2-5, with a possible D match to TRBD2 (7 bases). Germline values: CDR1 SNHLY, CDR2 FYNNEI. The CDR3 loop spans 14 amino acids. The CDR3 spells CASRPLAAGEIQYF. The CDR3 nucleotides read TGTGCCAGCAGACCTCTAGCGGCAGGGGAGATCCAGTACTTC.

This clonotype was observed a few times. The CDR3 region has the DNA TGTGCCAGCAGTCCCATCGGGACAGCAAACACTGAAGCTTTCTTT. The encoded protein is CASSPIGTANTEAFF. The rearrangement uses TRBV12-3 or TRBV12-4 and TRBJ1-1, with 7 bases identical to TRBD1. With V trimmed by 5 bases and J by 2 bases, 8 bases remained unmatched. CDR3 length: 15 residues.

This clonotype has more than one count but fewer than ten. This chain uses TRBV24-1 with TRBJ2-2; no reliable D call. The germline V gene encodes CDR1 KGHDR and CDR2 SFDVKD. The CDR3 totals 12 residues. Trimming left V 7 bases short and J 4 bases short, with 6 bases between. The CDR3 loop is CATRETTGELFF. In nucleotides, the CDR3 is TGTGCCACCAGGGAAACCACCGGGGAGCTGTTTTTT.

The chain has TRBV29-1 and TRBJ2-1, with 7 bases fitting TRBD1. The closer fit of TRBJ2-5 to the DNA end suggests the J call may be wrong. The CDR3 length is 11 residues. Germline V gives CDR1 SQVTM, CDR2 ANQGSEA. The CDR3 region is CSADRAETQYF. CDR3 in DNA: TGCAGCGCAGACAGGGCGGAGACCCAGTACTTC.

This clonotype was seen a few times. One end of the junction varies from germline; a read error may be responsible. V is TRBV7-2 and J is TRBJ2-5, with no clear D. The CDR3 length is 14 residues. Looked up from germline, CDR1 is SGHTA and CDR2 is FQGNSA. CDR3 residues: CASSLEWTIETQCF. The CDR3 nucleotides read TGTGCCAGCAGCTTAGAATGGACGATAGAGACCCAGTGCTTC.

The CDR3 here is CASSQGGRTDEKLFF. The CDR3 coding sequence is TGTGCCAGCAGCCAAGGCGGGAGGACGGATGAAAAACTGTTTTTT. The V and J genes are TRBV7-2 and TRBJ1-4, with unresolved D. Per germline, CDR1 SGHTA and CDR2 FQGNSA. V was trimmed by 5 bases and J by 6 bases, leaving 16 bases between them. CDR3 length: 15 amino acids.

This clonotype was found a few times. The chain employs TRBV6-1 and TRBJ1-5; D gene uncertain. This CDR3 has 16 residues. Germline lookup yields CDR1 MNHNS and CDR2 SASEGT. Trimming shortened V by 6 bases and J by 2 bases, and 17 bases separated the two germline ends. The CDR3 DNA follows: TGTGCCAGCAGCCCCACGGACGGGGTGGGCAATCAGCCCCAGCATTTT. Translating gives CASSPTDGVGNQPQHF.

The rearrangement uses TRBV9 and TRBJ2-2, with 9 positions matching TRBD1. With 4 bases clipped from V and 4 bases from J, the junction kept 5 bases outside the gene matches. The CDR3 contains 15 residues. Germline CDR1 is SGDLS and CDR2 is YYNGEE. The CDR3 loop is CASSPRTGVTGELFF. In DNA form, the CDR3 reads TGTGCCAGCAGCCCCCGGACAGGGGTCACCGGGGAGCTGTTTTTT.

This clonotype was detected a few times. The CDR3 coding sequence is TGCAGCGTTGAAGATCAAGGCACCGAAAAGGGGTACGAGCAGTACTTC. This codes for CSVEDQGTEKGYEQYF. The chain carries TRBV29-1 and TRBJ2-7; maybe TRBD1 (5 bases). Trimming stripped 0 bases from V and 4 bases from J, with 19 bases between. Looked up from germline, CDR1 is SQVTM and CDR2 is ANQGSEA. The CDR3 consists of 16 residues.

In this sample, this clonotype turned up a few times. This CDR3 is missing its conserved last phenylalanine or tryptophan, likely due to a read error. The chain employs TRBV6-2 or TRBV6-3 and TRBJ1-1, with D hard to call. CDR1 is MNHEY and CDR2 is SVGEGT in the germline V gene. The CDR3 consists of 12 residues. V lost 6 bases and J 5 bases, leaving 10 bases between the germline ends. Here the CDR3 DNA reads TGTGCCAGCAGAGGGATTCGAACTGAAGCTTTCCTT. This encodes CASRGIRTEAFL.

This clonotype was observed a handful of times. CDR3 loop: CASSLTGTGSTYEQYF. The CDR3 DNA sequence: TGTGCCAGCAGCCTAACCGGGACAGGGTCAACCTACGAGCAGTACTTC. This chain connects TRBV28 to TRBJ2-7; 9 nucleotides agree with TRBD1. The V segment lost 6 bases and the J segment 2 bases; nucleotides outside the gene matches: 11. The CDR3 is 16 residues long. CDR1 and CDR2 (germline): MDHEN, SYDVKM.

V is TRBV12-5 and J is TRBJ1-1, with unresolved D. Germline V gene sequence: CDR1 LGHNT, CDR2 FRNRAP. The CDR3 has 15 amino acids. The V end was cut by 3 bases, the J end by 3 bases, with 14 bases between. Here the CDR3 reads CASGFTSGSHTEAFF. The CDR3 nucleotides are TGTGCTAGTGGTTTTACTTCGGGGAGCCACACTGAAGCTTTCTTT. The full variable domain, in which reference TRBV12-5 and TRBJ1-1 provide the parts outside the CDR3, is DARVTQTPRHKVTEMGQEVTMRCQPILGHNTVFWYRQTMMQGLELLAYFRNRAPLDDSGMPKDRFSAEMPDATLATLKIQPSEPRDSAVYFCASGFTSGSHTEAFFGQGTRLTVV.

The chain carries TRBV18 and TRBJ1-1; possible D gene TRBD1, 6 bases. The V gene's germline CDR1 is KGHSH and CDR2 LQKENI. Trimming cost V 4 bases and J 5 bases, with 17 bases left between them. The CDR3 totals 15 residues. The DNA of the CDR3 is TGTGCCAGCTCACGCACAGGGAATTTAGGTACTGAAGCTTTCTTT. It codes for CASSRTGNLGTEAFF.

In the case of this clonotype: A read error may account for a junction end that differs from germline. The V gene is TRBV10-3, the J gene TRBJ2-5; tentative D call: TRBD1 (6 bases). In germline, CDR1 is ENHRY, CDR2 SYGVKD. The CDR3 has 14 residues. The CDR3 DNA is TGTGCCATCAGTGAAAGGGGGAACCAAGAGGCCCAGTACTTC. Translating gives CAISERGNQEAQYF.

This clonotype has just a few counts. The chain couples TRBV9 to TRBJ2-2, with 8 nucleotides matching TRBD1. The CDR3 sequence is 14 residues long. Looked up from germline, CDR1 is SGDLS and CDR2 is YYNGEE. With V trimmed by 0 bases and J by 6 bases, 1 base remained unmatched. CDR3 residues: CASSVVQGAGELFF. CDR3 nucleotides: TGTGCCAGCAGCGTAGTACAGGGGGCCGGGGAGCTGTTTTTT.

This clonotype was observed at least ten times. The chain uses TRBV5-1 and TRBJ2-7; D is perhaps TRBD2 (5 bases). The CDR3 extends over 15 amino acids. CDR1 is SGHRS and CDR2 is YFSETQ in the germline V gene. Trimming took off 0 bases at V and 1 base at J, with 11 bases between the two ends. This CDR3 is CASSLDGLVSYEQYF. Here the CDR3 DNA reads TGCGCCAGCAGCTTGGACGGACTCGTGTCCTACGAGCAGTACTTC.

The chain joins TRBV5-6 to TRBJ2-1; perhaps D is TRBD1 or TRBD2 (5 bases each). There are 16 residues in the CDR3. Germline CDR1 and CDR2: SGHDT and YYEEEE. Trimming stripped 5 bases from V and 1 base from J, with 16 bases between. In nucleotides, the CDR3 is TGTGCCAGCAGTTTGTACCGGGACGTATCCTACAATGAGCAGTTCTTC. This sequence encodes CASSLYRDVSYNEQFF.

Only a few counts were recorded for this clonotype. The V and J genes are TRBV7-2 and TRBJ2-1; D is ambiguous. CDR3 length: 12 amino acids. V lost 2 bases to trimming and J lost 9 bases, with 8 bases between them. CDR1 is SGHTA and CDR2 is FQGNSA in the germline V gene. This CDR3 is CASSLNLREQFF. Written as DNA, the CDR3 is TGTGCCAGCAGCTTAAACCTTCGTGAGCAGTTCTTC.

There are a few counts of this clonotype. The V call is TRBV20-1, the J call TRBJ2-1; 9 positions agree with TRBD2. V shed 5 bases, J shed 2 bases, and the junction held 7 bases outside the gene matches. CDR3 length equals 15 residues. Germline CDR1 reads DFQATT; CDR2 reads SNEGSKA (reference sequence). The CDR3 reads CSASVAGAPYNEQFF. CDR3 bases: TGCAGTGCTTCCGTAGCGGGAGCCCCCTACAATGAGCAGTTCTTC.

Only a few counts were recorded for this clonotype. The V and J genes are TRBV25-1 and TRBJ1-4; a weak D match, TRBD1 (6 bases). Germline CDR1 reads MGHDK; CDR2 reads SYGVNS. The CDR3 is 16 amino acids. Deletions cut 11 bases from V and 7 bases from J, with 26 bases between. CDR3 nucleotides: TGTGCCTCCGAACCGGGGGCCCTTCCTCCAGGTGAAAAACTGTTTTTT. Amino acid sequence: CASEPGALPPGEKLFF.